This entry lists 13 T cell receptor beta chains sequenced from one sample in a study of T-cell reconstitution after alpha-beta-depleted transplantation in children. Unique molecular identifiers were incorporated during preparation of the TCRbeta library. Using its own MiXCR run on the PCR reads, TCRdb lists one record per CDR3 protein. This table holds about 400,000 distinct CDR3 sequences, 13% found once. The sequences come from PBMCs, collected from the stem cell graft. These TCRs come from a human donor who donated a stem cell graft to a child with Fanconi anemia.

Many counts were recorded for this clonotype. The V and J genes are TRBV7-3 and TRBJ1-1, with D tentatively TRBD1 (6 bases). The CDR3 runs 13 residues. With 5 bases removed from V and 10 bases from J, the gap between germline ends came to 17 bases. Germline V CDR1 and CDR2: SGHTA, FQGTGA. CDR3 region: CASSPIPDSLAFF. The CDR3 nucleotides read TGTGCCAGCAGCCCGATACCGGACAGTTTAGCTTTCTTT.

CDR3 in amino acids: CSARGRESSGANVLTF. In nucleotides, the CDR3 is TGCAGTGCTAGGGGACGGGAGAGCTCTGGGGCCAACGTCCTGACTTTC. The chain has TRBV20-1 and TRBJ2-6, with D possibly being TRBD2 (6 bases). Germline-derived CDR1 and CDR2 are DFQATT and SNEGSKA (reference sequence). V was shortened by 3 bases and J by 0 bases, with 12 bases between the two germline ends. The CDR3 has 16 amino acids.

This clonotype turned up a few times. This sequence joins TRBV5-1 and TRBJ2-7; 8 nucleotides agree with TRBD2. The CDR3 is 17 amino acids. CDR1 is SGHRS and CDR2 is YFSETQ in the germline V gene. Trimming removed 0 bases from V and 4 bases from J; junction bases left unmatched: 12. CDR3 nucleotide sequence: TGCGCCAGCAGCTTGGCTGGGTTAACTAGCGGAATGTACGAGCAGTACTTC. Translation gives CASSLAGLTSGMYEQYF.

This chain links TRBV2 with TRBJ2-1; D might be TRBD2 (6 bases). V was shortened by 8 bases and J by 0 bases, with 23 bases between the two germline ends. The V gene's germline CDR1 is SNHLY and CDR2 FYNNEI. CDR3 length: 18 residues. DNA of the CDR3: TGTGCCAGCTGTTTCAATAGGCACCTAGCGAGCTCCTACAATGAGCAGTTCTTC. Translation gives CASCFNRHLASSYNEQFF.

This sequence joins TRBV27 and TRBJ2-3; no reliable D call. The CDR3 length is 11 residues. Germline CDR1 and CDR2: MNHEY and SMNVEV (reference sequence). The ends were cut back, 5 bases at V and 4 bases at J, with 4 bases in the middle. The CDR3 reads CASSAADTQYF. The CDR3 DNA reads TGTGCCAGCAGTGCCGCAGATACGCAGTATTTT.

The V call is TRBV4-1, the J call TRBJ1-5; the D is unclear. There are 15 residues in the CDR3. Germline CDR1 and CDR2: MGHRA and YSYEKL. Trimming shortened V by 2 bases and J by 3 bases, and 11 bases separated the two germline ends. The CDR3 here is CASSQQPRDNQPQHF. CDR3 bases: TGCGCCAGCAGCCAACAACCAAGGGACAATCAGCCCCAGCATTTT.

This clonotype has ten or more counts. This rearrangement joins TRBV9 to TRBJ2-3; D possibly corresponds to TRBD1 (6 bases). There are 14 residues in the CDR3. The V end lost 2 bases, the J end lost 6 bases, and 13 bases lay between the germline ends. CDR1 SGDLS and CDR2 YYNGEE come from the germline V gene. CDR3 coding DNA: TGTGCCAGCAGCGTCAGCCAAAGGGGGGATACGCAGTATTTT. Translating it yields CASSVSQRGDTQYF.

The rearrangement links TRBV19 to TRBJ2-1, with 10 bases fitting TRBD2. V was pared by 4 bases and J by 3 bases, with 6 bases of the junction left unmatched. Germline V gene lookup returns CDR1 LNHDA and CDR2 SQIVND (reference sequence). The CDR3 runs 16 residues. This CDR3 is CASSRERGGIYNEQFF. The CDR3 nucleotides read TGTGCCAGTAGTAGAGAGCGGGGGGGTATCTACAATGAGCAGTTCTTC. Based on the CDR3 plus reference TRBV19 and TRBJ2-1, the full variable domain is DGGITQSPKYLFRKEGQNVTLSCEQNLNHDAMYWYRQDPGQGLRLIYYSQIVNDFQKGDIAEGYSVSREKKESFPLTVTSAQKNPTAFYLCASSRERGGIYNEQFFGPGTRLTVL.

This clonotype occurred a few times. The gene calls are TRBV2 and TRBJ1-6, with D maybe TRBD1 (6 bases). V gave up 7 bases and J gave up 7 bases, with 11 bases separating them. Germline CDR1 is SNHLY and CDR2 is FYNNEI. CDR3 length equals 13 residues. The chain's CDR3 is CASTSQGNSPLHF. CDR3 nucleotide sequence: TGTGCCAGCACTAGCCAGGGGAATTCACCCCTCCACTTT.

The chain links TRBV7-2 to TRBJ1-1, with D tentatively TRBD1 (6 bases). The CDR3 length is 15 residues. Germline V gene data show CDR1 as SGHTA and CDR2 as FQGNSA. V was pared by 5 bases and J by 1 base, with 14 bases between. The DNA of the CDR3 is TGTGCCAGCAGCGCGACAGGTGGGGGGAACACTGAAGCTTTCTTT. It is translated as CASSATGGGNTEAFF.

In its sample, this clonotype was seen many times. The CDR3 loop reads CASRGLDREEAFF. CDR3 bases: TGTGCCAGCAGAGGTTTGGATCGGGAGGAAGCTTTCTTT. The V call is TRBV6-4, the J call TRBJ1-1; D unclear. Germline CDR1 reads MRHNA; CDR2 reads SNTAGT. The ends were cut back, 6 bases at V and 8 bases at J, with 16 bases in the middle. The CDR3 runs 13 residues.

The chain carries TRBV12-3 or TRBV12-4 and TRBJ2-5; D not resolved. The CDR3 consists of 14 residues. V was shortened by 1 base and J by 5 bases, with 11 bases between the two germline ends. The CDR3 loop reads CASSLGLVGETQYF. CDR3 nucleotide sequence: TGTGCCAGCAGTTTAGGATTAGTCGGGGAGACCCAGTACTTC.

V is TRBV18 and J is TRBJ2-6; TRBD1 is a possible D gene (5 bases). The CDR3 length is 16 residues. The ends were cut back, 3 bases at V and 0 bases at J, with 9 bases in the middle. Germline V lookup: CDR1 KGHSH, CDR2 LQKENI. This CDR3 is CASSPQQASGANVLTF. The CDR3 DNA sequence: TGTGCCAGCTCACCCCAACAGGCCTCTGGGGCCAACGTCCTGACTTTC.